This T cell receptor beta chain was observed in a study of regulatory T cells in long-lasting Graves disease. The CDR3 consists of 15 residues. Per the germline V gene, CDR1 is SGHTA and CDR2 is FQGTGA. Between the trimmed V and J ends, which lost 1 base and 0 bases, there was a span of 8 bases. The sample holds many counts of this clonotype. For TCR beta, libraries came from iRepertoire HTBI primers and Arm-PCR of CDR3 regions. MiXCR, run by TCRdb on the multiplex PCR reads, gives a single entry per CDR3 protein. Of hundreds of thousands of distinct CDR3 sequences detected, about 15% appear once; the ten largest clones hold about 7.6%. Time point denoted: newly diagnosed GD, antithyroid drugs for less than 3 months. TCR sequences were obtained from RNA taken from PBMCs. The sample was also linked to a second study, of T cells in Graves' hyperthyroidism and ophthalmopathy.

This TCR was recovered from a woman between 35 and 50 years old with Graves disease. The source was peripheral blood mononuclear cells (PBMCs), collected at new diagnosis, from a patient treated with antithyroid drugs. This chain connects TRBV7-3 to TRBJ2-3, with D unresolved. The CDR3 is CASSLNGFSTDTQYF. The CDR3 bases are TGTGCCAGCAGCTTAAATGGGTTTAGCACAGATACGCAGTATTTT.